This is a list of T cell receptor beta chains from one sample in a study of blood T cells in healthy people across ages. TCRdb fed the 5' RACE reads into MiXCR, producing one record per CDR3 protein. The sample has approximately 580,000 distinct CDR3 sequences, around 24% seen once. This same sample was also taken into another study, of T cells of mothers and their children.

Sequencing input: blood. The origin of the receptors is a boy younger than 18 in good health. Each CDR3 is given with its conserved first and last residue. A D gene is named only where the DNA matches it firmly. Clone size is stated in some rows and not others, as once, few, many or a class when expanded.

clone_size: few; j_call: TRBJ2-7; d_call: TRBD1; v_call: TRBV2; cdr3_nt: TGTGCCAGCAGGCCCCGGGACAGGGTGACCTACGAGCAGTACTTC; cdr3_aa: CASRPRDRVTYEQYF
clone_size: -; j_call: TRBJ2-1; d_call: -; v_call: TRBV27; cdr3_nt: TGTGCCAGCAGTCCTTGGGTTAAGGATGAGCAGTTCTTC; cdr3_aa: CASSPWVKDEQFF
clone_size: many; j_call: TRBJ1-1; d_call: TRBD1; v_call: TRBV20-1; cdr3_nt: TGCAGTGCTAGACTCGGGACAGGGGTGACTGAAGCTTTCTTT; cdr3_aa: CSARLGTGVTEAFF
clone_size: few; j_call: TRBJ1-5; d_call: TRBD1; v_call: TRBV6-2/TRBV6-3; cdr3_nt: TGTGCCAGCAGTTATCGGACAGGGTCCAGCGATCAGCCCCAGCATTTT; cdr3_aa: CASSYRTGSSDQPQHF
clone_size: -; j_call: TRBJ2-1; d_call: TRBD2; v_call: TRBV9; cdr3_nt: TGTGCCAGCAGCCCATCCCACTTGGGACTAGCGCGGACCGAGCAGTTCTTC; cdr3_aa: CASSPSHLGLARTEQFF
clone_size: many; j_call: TRBJ1-1; d_call: -; v_call: TRBV18; cdr3_nt: TGTGCCAGCTCACCCGGAGGCCTGAATACTGAAGCTTTCTTT; cdr3_aa: CASSPGGLNTEAFF
clone_size: -; j_call: TRBJ1-1; d_call: TRBD1; v_call: TRBV6-5; cdr3_nt: TGTGCCAGCAGTTACGAGGGGGCTCGGACTGAAGCTTTCTTT; cdr3_aa: CASSYEGARTEAFF
clone_size: -; j_call: TRBJ2-5; d_call: -; v_call: TRBV10-3; cdr3_nt: TGTGCCATCAGTGACCACCAGGGCTTAGAGACCCAGTACTTC; cdr3_aa: CAISDHQGLETQYF
clone_size: few; j_call: TRBJ1-5; d_call: -; v_call: TRBV7-2; cdr3_nt: TGTGCCAGCAGCTTTGGCGGCAGGTATCAGCCCCAGCATTTT; cdr3_aa: CASSFGGRYQPQHF
clone_size: few; j_call: TRBJ2-3; d_call: TRBD2; v_call: TRBV9; cdr3_nt: TGTGCCAGCAGCGTCCGAGCGGGAGTCCTCACAGATACGCAGTATTTT; cdr3_aa: CASSVRAGVLTDTQYF
clone_size: few; j_call: TRBJ2-1; d_call: TRBD2; v_call: TRBV28; cdr3_nt: TGTGCCAGCAGTTTATGGAAACTAGCGGGTCACAATGAGCAGTTCTTC; cdr3_aa: CASSLWKLAGHNEQFF
clone_size: few; j_call: TRBJ2-7; d_call: -; v_call: TRBV4-3; cdr3_nt: TGCGCCAGCAGCCAAGGGACAAGGGGGGGTCTCGAGCAGTACTTC; cdr3_aa: CASSQGTRGGLEQYF
clone_size: -; j_call: TRBJ1-2; d_call: -; v_call: TRBV9; cdr3_nt: TGTGCCAGCAGCGCCGGGACACCCTATGGCTACACCTTC; cdr3_aa: CASSAGTPYGYTF
clone_size: few; j_call: TRBJ1-1; d_call: -; v_call: TRBV7-2; cdr3_nt: TGTGCCAGCAGCAAGGACAGATCCACTGAAGCTTTCTTT; cdr3_aa: CASSKDRSTEAFF
clone_size: -; j_call: TRBJ1-1; d_call: -; v_call: TRBV3-1; cdr3_nt: TGTGCCAGCAGCCCCCTGGGGGGGCGGTCTGAAGCTTTCTTT; cdr3_aa: CASSPLGGRSEAFF
clone_size: -; j_call: TRBJ2-6; d_call: TRBD2; v_call: TRBV7-2; cdr3_nt: TGTGCCAGCAGCTTCTTTGCGGGAGGGCGAAGTTCTGGGGCCAACGTCCTGACTTTC; cdr3_aa: CASSFFAGGRSSGANVLTF
clone_size: -; j_call: TRBJ1-1; d_call: TRBD1; v_call: TRBV29-1; cdr3_nt: TGCAGCGTTCCGGGACAGGGAATGAACACTGAAGCTTTCTTT; cdr3_aa: CSVPGQGMNTEAFF
clone_size: -; j_call: TRBJ2-1; d_call: TRBD2; v_call: TRBV7-2; cdr3_nt: TGTGCCAGCAGTTTCGGGGGGGCTACAGATGAGCAGTTCTTC; cdr3_aa: CASSFGGATDEQFF
clone_size: many; j_call: TRBJ2-1; d_call: -; v_call: TRBV15; cdr3_nt: TGTGCCACCAGCAGAGATTCTGGGGGCTCCTACAATGAGCAGTTCTTC; cdr3_aa: CATSRDSGGSYNEQFF
clone_size: -; j_call: TRBJ1-2; d_call: TRBD1; v_call: TRBV5-1; cdr3_nt: TGCGCCAGCAGCTTGGAAGGGACAGGGACCTATGGCTACACCTTC; cdr3_aa: CASSLEGTGTYGYTF
clone_size: -; j_call: TRBJ2-7; d_call: TRBD1; v_call: TRBV25-1; cdr3_nt: TGTGCCAGCCCAACAGGGGTGGAGTTGGAAGAGCAGTACTTC; cdr3_aa: CASPTGVELEEQYF
clone_size: -; j_call: TRBJ2-3; d_call: TRBD2; v_call: TRBV29-1; cdr3_nt: TGCAGCGTTGAAGGTCGGGAGGCTAGCACAGATACGCAGTATTTT; cdr3_aa: CSVEGREASTDTQYF
clone_size: many; j_call: TRBJ2-5; d_call: -; v_call: TRBV20-1; cdr3_nt: TGCAGTGCTGGATGGCAGTCGGACCAGTACTTC; cdr3_aa: CSAGWQSDQYF
clone_size: -; j_call: TRBJ2-7; d_call: -; v_call: TRBV15; cdr3_nt: TGTGCCACCAGCGAGACAGGAGAAGTCTACGAGCAGTACTTC; cdr3_aa: CATSETGEVYEQYF
clone_size: -; j_call: TRBJ2-2; d_call: -; v_call: TRBV7-2; cdr3_nt: TGTGCCAGCAGCTTAGATCGGCGGGATTCTCGGGCCGGGGAGCTGTTTTTT; cdr3_aa: CASSLDRRDSRAGELFF
clone_size: -; j_call: TRBJ2-2; d_call: TRBD2; v_call: TRBV12-3/TRBV12-4; cdr3_nt: TGTGCCAGCAGTTTAGCGGCATTAGCGGGGTCGAACACCGGGGAGCTGTTTTTT; cdr3_aa: CASSLAALAGSNTGELFF
clone_size: -; j_call: TRBJ2-5; d_call: TRBD1; v_call: TRBV5-1; cdr3_nt: TGCGCCAGCAAGATTCGGGACAGGGAGGGGGAGACCCAGTACTTC; cdr3_aa: CASKIRDREGETQYF